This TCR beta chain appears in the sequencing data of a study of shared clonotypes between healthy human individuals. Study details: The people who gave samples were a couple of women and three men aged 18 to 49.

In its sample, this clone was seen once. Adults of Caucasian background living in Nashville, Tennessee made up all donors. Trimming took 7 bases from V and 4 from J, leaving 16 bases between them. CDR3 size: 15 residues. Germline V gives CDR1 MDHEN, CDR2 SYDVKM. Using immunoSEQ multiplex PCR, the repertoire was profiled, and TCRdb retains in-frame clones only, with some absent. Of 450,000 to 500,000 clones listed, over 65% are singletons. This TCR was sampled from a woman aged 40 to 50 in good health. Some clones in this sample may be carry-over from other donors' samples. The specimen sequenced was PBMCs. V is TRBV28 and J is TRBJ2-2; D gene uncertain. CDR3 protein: CASTPVVRSTGELFF. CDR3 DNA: TGTGCCAGCACCCCCGTGGTGCGCTCCACCGGGGAGCTGTTTTTT.